The sequence of this TCR beta chain was determined in a study of molecular identifiers for immune sequencing clone quantification (dated by TCRdb to 2017 to 2018). Turning to the overall study: For a replicate experiment, RNA from 20,000 or 100,000 naive CD8 T cells was divided into five aliquots, of which four were sequenced. CD8 T cells were used in a methods study to benchmark molecular-identifier clustering-based TCR repertoire sequencing (MIDCIRS) and TCR RNA copy counting. Broader findings and caveats from the paper: When barcode sub-clustering was omitted, TCR diversity was inflated by chimeric consensus sequences, with chimeras reaching as high as 47%. Modeling indicated about 3.1 TCR RNA copies recovered per cell, compared with about ten by digital PCR, which implies a capture efficiency of approximately 30%. Clones above 20 RNA copies held over 97% of molecules in CMV-specific effector cells but under 1% in naive cells. Spiked-in Jurkat TCR RNA (approximately 10 copies' worth), which is not part of the donor repertoire, was contained in the naive libraries. Highly expanded clone sizes could be underestimated if identical TCR molecules share a barcode. Even against a background of some 1 million naive CD8 T cells, spiked-in Jurkat TCR RNA amounting to a single cell's worth was reported to be detectable.

Receptor amplification or capture employed PCR. The sample was run on a NextSeq 500. Bulk TCR libraries were made following a previously described method, with the TCR primers given in Table S5. The Qiagen AllPrep DNA/RNA kit was used to purify total RNA. Reads from multiple sequencing runs of the same library were pooled before analysis. Per the source publication's procedure: Reads were retained only if an exact TCR constant sequence was present, and the retained reads were trimmed to 150 nt and grouped according to their 12-nt molecular barcodes. Reads in each barcode group were sub-clustered using a 15% Levenshtein threshold, and a quality-weighted consensus sequence was built for each RNA molecule. Non-functional sequences were discarded, and so were lower-count sequences lying one edit away from another sequence. Based on fitting two negative binomial distributions, any barcode sub-cluster with under 20% of the maximum read count was discarded. TCRdb redid the processing of the public reads, applying fastp at Q25 and MiXCR, and retained in-frame beta chains. Duplicate CDR3 protein sequences are folded into a single record with the most common DNA and genes. V and J calls and clone size were set by TCRdb, not the authors. For this sample the table gives roughly 630,000 distinct CDR3 sequences, of which roughly 27% were detected only once. The ten top clones hold 0.7% to 0.95% of the sample.

This clonotype was counted a few times. Its antigen is not yet known. One end of the junction varies from germline; a read error may be responsible. CDR1 and CDR2 are drawn from the germline V gene: MNHEY, SVGEGT. The CDR3, cysteine through phenylalanine, is 14 amino acids long. Only the CDR3 region is kept as DNA, spanning 42 bases read in frame from base 1. Libraries of naive CD8 T cells were built from approximately 20,000 to 980,000 sorted cells, with 10%, 30% or 50% of the purified RNA used. On a BD FACSAria II, naive CD8 T cells were FACS-sorted as CD8+CD4-CCR7+CD45RA+ and collected into RLT Plus buffer. Detection sensitivity was tested by spiking Jurkat RNA equal to some 11 TCR copies' worth into samples containing about 20,000-1,000,000 naive CD8 T cells. Enrichment of CD8 T cells was performed with RosetteSep CD8+ T Cell Enrichment Cocktail and Ficoll-Paque, after which ACK red cell lysis was carried out.

This receptor was identified in a human donor in good health. Some libraries in this study had Jurkat cell RNA spiked in. The V and J genes are TRBV6-2 or TRBV6-3 and TRBJ2-7; a stretch of 14 junction bases matches TRBD2. Sequences were obtained from naive CD8+ T cells from blood, with Jurkat cell RNA spiked in. Interpreted using the paper, the cell subset or site label stands for: FACS-sorted CD8+CD4-CCR7+CD45RA+ naive T cells. The CDR3 loop reads CASSYGTSGSRMHF. The sequenced DNA: TGTGCCAGCAGTTACGGGACTAGCGGGAGTCGGATGCACTTC.